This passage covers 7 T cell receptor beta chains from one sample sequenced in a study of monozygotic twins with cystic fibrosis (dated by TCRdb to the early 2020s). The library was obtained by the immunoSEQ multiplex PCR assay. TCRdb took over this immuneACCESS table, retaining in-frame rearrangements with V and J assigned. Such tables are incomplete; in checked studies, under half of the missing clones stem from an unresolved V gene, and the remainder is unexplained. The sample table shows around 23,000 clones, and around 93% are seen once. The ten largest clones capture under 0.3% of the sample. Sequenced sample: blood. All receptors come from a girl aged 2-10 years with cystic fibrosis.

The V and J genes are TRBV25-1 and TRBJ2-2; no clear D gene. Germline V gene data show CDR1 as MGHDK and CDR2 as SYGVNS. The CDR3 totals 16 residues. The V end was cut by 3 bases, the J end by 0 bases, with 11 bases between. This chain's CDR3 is CASSETARTNTGELFF. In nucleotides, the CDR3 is TGTGCCAGCAGTGAGACCGCACGCACGAACACCGGGGAGCTGTTTTTT. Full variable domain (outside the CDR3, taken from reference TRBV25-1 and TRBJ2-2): EADIYQTPRYLVIGTGKKITLECSQTMGHDKMYWYQQDPGMELHLIHYSYGVNSTEKGDLSSESTVSRIRTEHFPLTLESARPSHTSQYLCASSETARTNTGELFFGEGSRLTVL.

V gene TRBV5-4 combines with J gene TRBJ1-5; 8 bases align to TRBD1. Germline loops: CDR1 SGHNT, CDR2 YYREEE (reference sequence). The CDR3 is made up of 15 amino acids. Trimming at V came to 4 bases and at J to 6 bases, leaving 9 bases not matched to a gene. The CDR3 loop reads CASSVDRELSQPQHF. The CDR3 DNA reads TGTGCCAGCAGCGTGGACAGGGAGTTGAGTCAGCCCCAGCATTTT. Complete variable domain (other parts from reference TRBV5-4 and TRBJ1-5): ETGVTQSPTHLIKTRGQQVTLRCSSQSGHNTVSWYQQALGQGPQFIFQYYREEENGRGNFPPRFSGLQFPNYSSELNVNALELDDSALYLCASSVDRELSQPQHFGDGTRLSIL.

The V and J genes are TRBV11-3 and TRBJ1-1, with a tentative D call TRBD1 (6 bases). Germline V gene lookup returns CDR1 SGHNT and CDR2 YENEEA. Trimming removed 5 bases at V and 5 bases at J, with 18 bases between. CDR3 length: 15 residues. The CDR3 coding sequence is TGTGCCAGCAGCCGGATACGGGGGGCAGGTACTGAAGCTTTCTTT. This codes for CASSRIRGAGTEAFF. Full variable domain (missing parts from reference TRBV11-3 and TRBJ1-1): EAGVVQSPRYKIIEKKQPVAFWCNPISGHNTLYWYLQNLGQGPELLIRYENEEAVDDSQLPKDRFSAERLKGVDSTLKIQPAELGDSAVYLCASSRIRGAGTEAFFGQGTRLTVV.

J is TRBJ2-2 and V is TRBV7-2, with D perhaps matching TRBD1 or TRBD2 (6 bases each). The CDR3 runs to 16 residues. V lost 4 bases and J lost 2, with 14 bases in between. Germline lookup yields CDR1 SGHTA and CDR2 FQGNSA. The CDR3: CASSSQGGINTGELFF. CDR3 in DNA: TGTGCCAGCAGCTCCCAAGGGGGGATAAACACCGGGGAGCTGTTTTTT.

The CDR3 coding sequence is TGCGCCAGCAGCTTGGGGCGGACAGCCTCTGGAAACACCATATATTTT. It is translated as CASSLGRTASGNTIYF. The rearrangement joins TRBV5-1 to TRBJ1-3; tentatively, D is TRBD1 (6 bases). Trimming removed 0 bases at V and 0 bases at J, with 10 bases between. Germline lookup yields CDR1 SGHRS and CDR2 YFSETQ. The CDR3 spans 16 residues.

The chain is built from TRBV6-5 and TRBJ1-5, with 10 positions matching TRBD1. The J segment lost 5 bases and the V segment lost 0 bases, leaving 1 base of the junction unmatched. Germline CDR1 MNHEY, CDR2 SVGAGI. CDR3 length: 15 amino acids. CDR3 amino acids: CASSYSGTGDQPQHF. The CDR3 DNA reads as TGTGCCAGCAGTTACTCGGGGACAGGGGATCAGCCCCAGCATTTT.

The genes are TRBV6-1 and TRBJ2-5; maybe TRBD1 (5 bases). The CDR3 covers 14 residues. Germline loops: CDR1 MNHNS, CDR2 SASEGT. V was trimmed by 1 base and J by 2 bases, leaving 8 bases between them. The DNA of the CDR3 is TGTGCCAGCAGTGAAGTTAGGGGTCAAGAGACCCAGTACTTC. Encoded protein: CASSEVRGQETQYF.